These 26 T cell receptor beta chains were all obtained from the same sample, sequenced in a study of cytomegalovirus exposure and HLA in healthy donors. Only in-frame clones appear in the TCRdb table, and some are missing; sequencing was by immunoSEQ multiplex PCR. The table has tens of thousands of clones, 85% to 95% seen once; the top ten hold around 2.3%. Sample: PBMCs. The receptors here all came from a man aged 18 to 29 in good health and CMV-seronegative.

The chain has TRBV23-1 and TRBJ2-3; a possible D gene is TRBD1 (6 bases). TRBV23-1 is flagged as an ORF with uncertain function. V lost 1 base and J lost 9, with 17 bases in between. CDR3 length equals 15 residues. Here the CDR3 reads CASSQFRVAQGTQYF. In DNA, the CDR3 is TGCGCCAGCAGTCAATTCAGGGTAGCTCAGGGGACGCAGTATTTT.

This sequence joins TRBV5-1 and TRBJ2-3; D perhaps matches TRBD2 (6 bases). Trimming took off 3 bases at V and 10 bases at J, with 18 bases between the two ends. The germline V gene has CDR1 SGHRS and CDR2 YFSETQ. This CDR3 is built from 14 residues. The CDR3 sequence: CASSSVLGTPSQYF. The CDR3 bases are TGCGCCAGCAGCTCCGTACTCGGGACTCCGTCGCAGTATTTT.

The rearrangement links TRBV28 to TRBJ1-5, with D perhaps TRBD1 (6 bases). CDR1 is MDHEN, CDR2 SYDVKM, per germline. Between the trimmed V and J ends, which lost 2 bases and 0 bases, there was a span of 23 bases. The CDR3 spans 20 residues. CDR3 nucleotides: TGTGCCAGCAGTTTAATCCGGGACAACCCCCGGGACTATAGCAATCAGCCCCAGCATTTT. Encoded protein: CASSLIRDNPRDYSNQPQHF.

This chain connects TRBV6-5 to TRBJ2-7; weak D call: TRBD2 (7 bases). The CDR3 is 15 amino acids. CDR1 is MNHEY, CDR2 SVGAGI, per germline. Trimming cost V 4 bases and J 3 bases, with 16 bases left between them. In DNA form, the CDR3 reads TGTGCCAGCAGTTGGGGGGCGGGAGCCCTCTACGAGCAGTACTTC. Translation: CASSWGAGALYEQYF.

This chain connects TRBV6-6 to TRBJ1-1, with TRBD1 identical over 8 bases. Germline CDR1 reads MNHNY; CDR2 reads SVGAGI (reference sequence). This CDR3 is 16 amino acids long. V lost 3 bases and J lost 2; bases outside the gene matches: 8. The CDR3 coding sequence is TGTGCCAGCAGTTATGGGGTAGGACAGGGCAACACTGAAGCTTTCTTT. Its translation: CASSYGVGQGNTEAFF.

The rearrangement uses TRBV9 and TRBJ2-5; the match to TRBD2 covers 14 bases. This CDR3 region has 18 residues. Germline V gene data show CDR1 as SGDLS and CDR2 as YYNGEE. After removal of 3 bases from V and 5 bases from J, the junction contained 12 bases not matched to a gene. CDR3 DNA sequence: TGTGCCAGCAGCGCTCGGGCGGGACTAGCGGGAGATCGGGAGACCCAGTACTTC. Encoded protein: CASSARAGLAGDRETQYF.

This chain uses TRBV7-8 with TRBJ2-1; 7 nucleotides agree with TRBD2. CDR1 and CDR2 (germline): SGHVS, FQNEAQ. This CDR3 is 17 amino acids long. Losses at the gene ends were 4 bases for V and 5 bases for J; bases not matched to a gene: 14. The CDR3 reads CASSSRRDYLFNNEQFF. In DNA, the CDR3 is TGTGCCAGCAGCTCACGCCGGGACTACCTATTTAACAATGAGCAGTTCTTC.

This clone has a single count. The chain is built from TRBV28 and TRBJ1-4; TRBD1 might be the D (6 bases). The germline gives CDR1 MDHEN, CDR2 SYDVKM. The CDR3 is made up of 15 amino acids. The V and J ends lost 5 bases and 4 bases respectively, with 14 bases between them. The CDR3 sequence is CASSHRVGLNEKLFF. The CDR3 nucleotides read TGTGCCAGCAGTCACAGGGTGGGCCTTAATGAAAAACTGTTTTTT.

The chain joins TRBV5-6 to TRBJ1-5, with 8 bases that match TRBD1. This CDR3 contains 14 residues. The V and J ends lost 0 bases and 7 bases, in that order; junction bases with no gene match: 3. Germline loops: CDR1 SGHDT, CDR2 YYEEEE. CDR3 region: CASSLGQGAQPQHF. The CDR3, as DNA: TGTGCCAGCAGCTTGGGGCAGGGGGCCCAGCCCCAGCATTTT.

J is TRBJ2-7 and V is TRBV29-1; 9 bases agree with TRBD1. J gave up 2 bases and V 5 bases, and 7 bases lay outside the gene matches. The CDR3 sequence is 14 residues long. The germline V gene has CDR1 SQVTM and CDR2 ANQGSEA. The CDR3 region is CSVPRDREPYEQYF. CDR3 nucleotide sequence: TGCAGCGTTCCCAGGGACAGGGAACCCTACGAGCAGTACTTC.

CDR3 region: CASSSWRDYEQYF. The CDR3 DNA reads as TGTGCCAGCAGCTCCTGGAGAGACTACGAGCAGTACTTC. This sequence joins TRBV7-9 and TRBJ2-7, with unresolved D. The CDR3 contains 13 residues. CDR1 is SEHNR, CDR2 FQNEAQ, per germline (reference sequence). Trimming took 4 bases from V and 3 from J, leaving 10 bases between them.

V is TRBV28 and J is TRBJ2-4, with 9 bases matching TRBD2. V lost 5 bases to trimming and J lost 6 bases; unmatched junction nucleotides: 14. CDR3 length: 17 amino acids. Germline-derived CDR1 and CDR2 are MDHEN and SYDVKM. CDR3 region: CASSAGGRGGRGNIQYF. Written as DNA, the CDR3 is TGTGCCAGCAGTGCAGGAGGGCGTGGCGGGAGGGGAAACATTCAGTACTTC.

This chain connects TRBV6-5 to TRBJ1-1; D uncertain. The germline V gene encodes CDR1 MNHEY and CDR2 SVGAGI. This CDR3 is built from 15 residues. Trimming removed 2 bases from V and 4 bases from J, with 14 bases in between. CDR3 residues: CASSYDFGVITEAFF. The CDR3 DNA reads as TGTGCCAGCAGTTACGACTTCGGGGTGATCACTGAAGCTTTCTTT.

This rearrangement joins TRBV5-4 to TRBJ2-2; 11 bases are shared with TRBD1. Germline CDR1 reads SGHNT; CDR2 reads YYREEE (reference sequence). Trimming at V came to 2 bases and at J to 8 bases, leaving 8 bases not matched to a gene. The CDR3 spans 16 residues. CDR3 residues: CASSFWTGGDTGELFF. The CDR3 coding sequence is TGTGCCAGCAGCTTCTGGACAGGGGGCGATACTGGGGAGCTGTTTTTT.

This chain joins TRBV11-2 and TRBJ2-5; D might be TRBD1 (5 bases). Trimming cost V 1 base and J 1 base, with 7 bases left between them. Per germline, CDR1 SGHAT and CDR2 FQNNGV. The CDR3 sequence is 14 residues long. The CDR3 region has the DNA TGTGCCAGCAGCTTAGTTGACAGCCAAGAGACCCAGTACTTC. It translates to CASSLVDSQETQYF.

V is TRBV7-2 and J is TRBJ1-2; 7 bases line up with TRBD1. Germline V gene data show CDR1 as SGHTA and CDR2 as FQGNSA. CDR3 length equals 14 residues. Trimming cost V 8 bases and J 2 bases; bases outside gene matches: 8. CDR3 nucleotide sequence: TGTGCCAGCGCCACAGGGGAGAAAAACTATGGCTACACCTTC. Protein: CASATGEKNYGYTF.

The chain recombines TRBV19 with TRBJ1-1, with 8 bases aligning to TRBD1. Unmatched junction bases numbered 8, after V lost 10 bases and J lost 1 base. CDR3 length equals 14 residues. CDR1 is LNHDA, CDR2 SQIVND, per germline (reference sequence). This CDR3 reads CATTPGQANTEAFF. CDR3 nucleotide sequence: TGTGCCACGACCCCGGGACAGGCGAACACTGAAGCTTTCTTT. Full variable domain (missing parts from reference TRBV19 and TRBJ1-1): DGGITQSPKYLFRKEGQNVTLSCEQNLNHDAMYWYRQDPGQGLRLIYYSQIVNDFQKGDIAEGYSVSREKKESFPLTVTSAQKNPTAFYLCATTPGQANTEAFFGQGTRLTVV.

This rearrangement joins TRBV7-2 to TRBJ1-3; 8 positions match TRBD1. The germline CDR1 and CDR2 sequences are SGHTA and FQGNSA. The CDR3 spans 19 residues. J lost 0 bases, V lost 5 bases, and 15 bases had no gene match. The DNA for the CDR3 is TGTGCCAGCAGCGGGAATATCAGGGGGCGGCTCGGCTCTGGAAACACCATATATTTT. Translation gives CASSGNIRGRLGSGNTIYF.

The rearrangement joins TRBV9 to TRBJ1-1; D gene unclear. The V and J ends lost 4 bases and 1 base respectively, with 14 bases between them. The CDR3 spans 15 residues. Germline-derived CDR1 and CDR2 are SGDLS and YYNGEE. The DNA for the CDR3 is TGTGCCAGCAGCTCCCCCTCCGGGTCGAACACTGAAGCTTTCTTT. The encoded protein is CASSSPSGSNTEAFF.

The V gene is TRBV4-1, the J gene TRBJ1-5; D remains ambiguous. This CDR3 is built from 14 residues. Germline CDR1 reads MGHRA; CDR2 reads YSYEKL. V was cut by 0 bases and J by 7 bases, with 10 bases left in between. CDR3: CASSQDNSRQPQHF. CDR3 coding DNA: TGCGCCAGCAGCCAAGATAACAGCAGACAGCCCCAGCATTTT.

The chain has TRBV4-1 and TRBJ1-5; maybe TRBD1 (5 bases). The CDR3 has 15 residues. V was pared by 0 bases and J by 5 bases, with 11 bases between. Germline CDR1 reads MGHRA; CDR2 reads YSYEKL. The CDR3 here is CASSQDGGVHQPQHF. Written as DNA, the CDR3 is TGCGCCAGCAGCCAAGATGGGGGGGTACATCAGCCCCAGCATTTT.

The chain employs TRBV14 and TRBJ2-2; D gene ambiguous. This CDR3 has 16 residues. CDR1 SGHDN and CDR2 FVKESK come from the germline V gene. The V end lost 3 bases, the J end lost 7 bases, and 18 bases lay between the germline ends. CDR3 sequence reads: CASSHGPTRWSGELFF. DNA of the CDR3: TGTGCCAGCAGCCACGGCCCTACACGGTGGAGCGGGGAGCTGTTTTTT.

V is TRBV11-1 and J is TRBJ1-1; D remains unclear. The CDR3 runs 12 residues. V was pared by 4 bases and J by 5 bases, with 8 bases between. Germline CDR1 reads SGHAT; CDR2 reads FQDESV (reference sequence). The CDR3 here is CASSSPGTEAFF. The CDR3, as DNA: TGTGCCAGCAGCTCTCCGGGGACTGAAGCTTTCTTT.

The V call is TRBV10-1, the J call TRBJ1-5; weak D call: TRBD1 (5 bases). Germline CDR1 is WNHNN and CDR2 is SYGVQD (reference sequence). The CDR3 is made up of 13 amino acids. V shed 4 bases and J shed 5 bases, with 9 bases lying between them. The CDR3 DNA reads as TGCGCCAGCAGTGGACAGTTGGATCAGCCCCAGCATTTT. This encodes CASSGQLDQPQHF.

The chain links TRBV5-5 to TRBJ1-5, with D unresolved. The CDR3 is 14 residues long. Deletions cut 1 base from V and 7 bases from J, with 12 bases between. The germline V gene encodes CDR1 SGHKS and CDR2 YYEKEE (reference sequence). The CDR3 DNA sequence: TGTGCCAGCAGCTTGATAGGGCCGGGGCAGCCCCAGCATTTT. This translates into CASSLIGPGQPQHF.

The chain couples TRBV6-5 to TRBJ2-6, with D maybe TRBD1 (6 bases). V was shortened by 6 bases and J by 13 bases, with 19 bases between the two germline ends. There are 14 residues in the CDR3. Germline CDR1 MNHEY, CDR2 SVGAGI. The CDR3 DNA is TGTGCCAGCAGCCAGGACAGTGCAGCGAGAGTCCTGACTTTC. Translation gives CASSQDSAARVLTF.